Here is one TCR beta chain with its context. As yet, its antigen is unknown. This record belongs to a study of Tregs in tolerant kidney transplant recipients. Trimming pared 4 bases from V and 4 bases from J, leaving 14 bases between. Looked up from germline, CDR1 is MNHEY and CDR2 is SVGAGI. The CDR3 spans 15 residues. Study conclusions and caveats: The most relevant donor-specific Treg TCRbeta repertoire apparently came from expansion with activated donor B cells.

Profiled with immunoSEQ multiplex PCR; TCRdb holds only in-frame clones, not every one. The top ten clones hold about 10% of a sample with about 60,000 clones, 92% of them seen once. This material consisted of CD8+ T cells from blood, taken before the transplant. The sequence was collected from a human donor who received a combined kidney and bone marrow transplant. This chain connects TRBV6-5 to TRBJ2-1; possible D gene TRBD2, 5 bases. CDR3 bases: TGTGCCAGCAGTTTCGGGATAATGGGATACAATGAGCAGTTCTTC. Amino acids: CASSFGIMGYNEQFF.